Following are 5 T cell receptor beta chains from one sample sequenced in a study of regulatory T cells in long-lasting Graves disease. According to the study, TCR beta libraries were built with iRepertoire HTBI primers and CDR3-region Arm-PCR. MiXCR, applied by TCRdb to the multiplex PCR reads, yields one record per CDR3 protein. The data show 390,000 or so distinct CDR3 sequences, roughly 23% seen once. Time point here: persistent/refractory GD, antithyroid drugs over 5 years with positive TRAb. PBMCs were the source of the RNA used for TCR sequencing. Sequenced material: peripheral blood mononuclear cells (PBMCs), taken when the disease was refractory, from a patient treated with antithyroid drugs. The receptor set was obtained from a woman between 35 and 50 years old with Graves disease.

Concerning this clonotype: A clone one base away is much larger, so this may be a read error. DNA of the CDR3: TGTGCCGGAAACAGGGACAGCAATCAGCCCCAGCATTTT. Encoded protein: CAGNRDSNQPQHF. The chain couples TRBV2 to TRBJ1-5; TRBD1 might be the D (6 bases). Germline assignment: CDR1 SNHLY and CDR2 FYNNEI. Trimming removed 11 bases from V and 1 base from J, with 12 bases in between. CDR3 length: 13 amino acids.

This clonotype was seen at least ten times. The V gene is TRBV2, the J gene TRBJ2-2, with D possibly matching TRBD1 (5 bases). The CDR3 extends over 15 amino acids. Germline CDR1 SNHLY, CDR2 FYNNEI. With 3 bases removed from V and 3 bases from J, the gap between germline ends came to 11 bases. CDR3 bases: TGTGCCAGCAGTGAGGAAGGGGCAGACACCGGGGAGCTGTTTTTT. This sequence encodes CASSEEGADTGELFF.

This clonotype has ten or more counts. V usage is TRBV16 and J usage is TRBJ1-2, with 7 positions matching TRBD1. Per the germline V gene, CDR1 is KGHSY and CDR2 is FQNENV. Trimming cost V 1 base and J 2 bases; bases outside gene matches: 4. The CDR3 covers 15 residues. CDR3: CASSQWRDSNYGYTF. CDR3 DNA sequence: TGTGCCAGCAGCCAATGGCGGGACAGCAACTATGGCTACACCTTC.

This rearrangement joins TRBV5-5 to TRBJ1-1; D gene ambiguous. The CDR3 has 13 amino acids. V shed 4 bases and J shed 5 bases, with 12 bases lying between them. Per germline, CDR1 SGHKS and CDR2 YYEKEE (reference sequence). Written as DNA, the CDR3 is TGTGCCAGCAGCCCGGCTCCCCTAACTGAAGCTTTCTTT. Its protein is CASSPAPLTEAFF. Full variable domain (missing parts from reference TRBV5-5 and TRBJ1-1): DAGVTQSPTHLIKTRGQQVTLRCSPISGHKSVSWYQQVLGQGPQFIFQYYEKEERGRGNFPDRFSARQFPNYSSELNVNALLLGDSALYLCASSPAPLTEAFFGQGTRLTVV.

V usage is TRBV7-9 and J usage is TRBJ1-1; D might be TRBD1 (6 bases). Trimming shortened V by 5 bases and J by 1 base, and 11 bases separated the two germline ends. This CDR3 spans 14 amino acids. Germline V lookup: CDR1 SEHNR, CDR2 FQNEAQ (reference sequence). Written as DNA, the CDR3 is TGTGCCAGCAGCCACTCGACAGGGAACACTGAAGCTTTCTTT. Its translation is CASSHSTGNTEAFF. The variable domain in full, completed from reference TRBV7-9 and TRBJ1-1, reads DTGVSQNPRHKITKRGQNVTFRCDPISEHNRLYWYRQTLGQGPEFLTYFQNEAQLEKSRLLSDRFSAERPKGSFSTLEIQRTEQGDSAMYLCASSHSTGNTEAFFGQGTRLTVV.